Listed below are T cell receptor beta chains from one sample, sequenced in a study of blood T cell repertoires in COVID-19. The table came from immunoSEQ multiplex PCR; TCRdb's copy has only in-frame clones and leaves some out. The repertoire includes roughly 79,000 clones, roughly 87% of them detected once, and about 5.3% sits in the top ten. The source material was peripheral blood. The receptor set was obtained from an elderly woman with active or convalescent COVID-19. The CDR3 runs from the conserved cysteine through the conserved F or W. A D gene is named only where the DNA matches it firmly. Not every row has a clone size; where given, it reads once, few, many or a size class.

j_call v_call d_call clone_size cdr3_nt cdr3_aa
TRBJ2-3 TRBV5-1 NA NA TGCGCCAGCAGCCCTCAGGCAGGGGTCGGGGTTACGCAGTATTTT CASSPQAGVGVTQYF
TRBJ1-4 TRBV12-3/TRBV12-4 TRBD1 NA TGTGCCAGCAAAGGACAGGGGAATGAAAAACTGTTTTTT CASKGQGNEKLFF
TRBJ2-1 TRBV5-1 NA few TGCGCCAGCAGCTTGGTTCTCAATGAGCAGTTCTTC CASSLVLNEQFF
TRBJ1-6 TRBV19 TRBD1 NA TGTGCCAGTAGGACAGGGGGCGCGGGGAATTCACCCCTCCACTTT CASRTGGAGNSPLHF
TRBJ2-1 TRBV11-2 TRBD1 NA TGTGCCAGCAGCTCGGGGCAGGGGGCTCGGAATGAGCAGTTCTTC CASSSGQGARNEQFF
TRBJ1-1 TRBV18 NA NA TGTGCCAGCTCACCCATAGGAGGGACTGAAGCTTTCTTT CASSPIGGTEAFF
TRBJ1-2 TRBV14 TRBD1 NA TGTGCCAGCAGCCAGGACAGGGGACAGGGCTACACCTTC CASSQDRGQGYTF
TRBJ2-2 TRBV6-4 NA NA TGTGCCAGCAGTGACGTGGCGGGAAACACCGGGGAGCTGTTTTTT CASSDVAGNTGELFF
TRBJ2-1 TRBV5-1 TRBD2 NA TGCGCCAGCAGCTCGGGACTAGCGGGAGATGATGAGCAGTTCTTC CASSSGLAGDDEQFF
TRBJ2-1 TRBV10-2 TRBD2 NA TGCGCCAGCAGGGGACTAGCGGGATTACTCGATGAGCAGTTCTTC CASRGLAGLLDEQFF
TRBJ1-6 TRBV28 TRBD1 NA TGTGCCAGCAGATCCGACAGGGTCAATTCACCCCTCCACTTT CASRSDRVNSPLHF
TRBJ2-1 TRBV19 TRBD2 NA TGTGCCAGTAGTGCCGCGACTAGCGGGAGGAGAGGGAGGAGGGATGAGCAGTTCTTC CASSAATSGRRGRRDEQFF
TRBJ1-2 TRBV18 NA once TGTGCCAGCTCGCCGACAGAGTACTATGGCTACACCTTC CASSPTEYYGYTF
TRBJ2-2 TRBV9 NA NA TGTGCCAGCGGTGGTCTAAGTACGAACACCGGGGAGCTGTTTTTT CASGGLSTNTGELFF
TRBJ2-1 TRBV2 NA NA TGTGCCAGCAGTACCCGGGAGCAGTTCTTC CASSTREQFF
TRBJ2-1 TRBV7-2 TRBD2 NA TGTGCCAGCAGAAAGCGGGAGGGCTTGGATGAGCAGTTCTTC CASRKREGLDEQFF
TRBJ1-1 TRBV5-1 NA NA TGCGCCAGCAGCAGGAAAGGAGGGGACACTGAAGCTTTCTTT CASSRKGGDTEAFF
TRBJ2-6 TRBV3-1/TRBV3-2 NA once TGTGCCAGCAGCCAAGCACTTCAGGTTGGGGCCAACGTCCTGACTTTC CASSQALQVGANVLTF
TRBJ2-3 TRBV27 TRBD2 NA TGTGCCAGCAGTTTATCAGCGGGAGTGATCACAGATACGCAGTATTTT CASSLSAGVITDTQYF
TRBJ2-4 TRBV7-9 TRBD1 few TGTGCCAGCAGCTTAAAGGGGGCCACGGGACAACTAGCCAAAAACATTCAGTACTTC CASSLKGATGQLAKNIQYF
TRBJ1-5 TRBV3-1/TRBV3-2 TRBD1 NA TGTGCCAGCAGCCAGGGACAGGGAGGTCAGCCCCAGCATTTT CASSQGQGGQPQHF
TRBJ2-3 TRBV27 NA NA TGTGCCAGCACCCCCCTAGCTGCAGATACGCAGTATTTT CASTPLAADTQYF
TRBJ2-5 TRBV27 NA NA TGTGCCAGCAGTTACGGGGGAGTGGGTAGTGGGCAAGAGACCCAGTACTTC CASSYGGVGSGQETQYF
TRBJ2-3 TRBV5-1 TRBD1 NA TGCGCCAGCAGCCGCTGGGGTGGGCCTACAGGGGGCGCAGGGCTAAGGGACACAGATACGCAGTATTTT CASSRWGGPTGGAGLRDTDTQYF
TRBJ2-3 TRBV18 TRBD2 once TGTGCCAGCTCACCACTAAGACTAGCGGGATCCCCTAGCACAGATACGCAGTATTTT CASSPLRLAGSPSTDTQYF